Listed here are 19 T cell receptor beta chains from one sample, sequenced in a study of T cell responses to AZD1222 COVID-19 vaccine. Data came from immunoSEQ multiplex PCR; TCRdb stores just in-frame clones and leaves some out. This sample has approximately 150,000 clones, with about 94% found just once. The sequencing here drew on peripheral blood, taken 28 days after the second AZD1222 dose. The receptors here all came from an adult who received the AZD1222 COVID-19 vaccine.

The CDR3 coding sequence is TGTGCCAGCAGCCCTACCCCGGCGGGGAGCACAGATACGCAGTATTTT. Translated, it gives CASSPTPAGSTDTQYF. This chain uses TRBV7-3 with TRBJ2-3, with a possible D match to TRBD2 (6 bases). The CDR3 totals 16 residues. V shed 5 bases and J shed 0 bases, with 15 bases lying between them. Germline V gene sequence: CDR1 SGHTA, CDR2 FQGTGA.

The CDR3: CASREINEQFF. The CDR3 DNA follows: TGTGCCAGCAGGGAAATCAATGAGCAGTTCTTC. This chain links TRBV7-8 with TRBJ2-1; D uncertain. V gave up 6 bases and J gave up 6 bases, with 6 bases separating them. The length of the CDR3 is 11 residues. The germline CDR1 and CDR2 sequences are SGHVS and FQNEAQ.

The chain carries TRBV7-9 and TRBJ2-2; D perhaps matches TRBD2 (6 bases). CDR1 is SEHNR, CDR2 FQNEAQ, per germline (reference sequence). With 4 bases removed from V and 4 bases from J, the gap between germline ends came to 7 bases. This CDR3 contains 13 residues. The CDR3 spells CASSSTSTGELFF. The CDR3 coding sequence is TGTGCCAGCAGCTCGACTAGCACCGGGGAGCTGTTTTTT. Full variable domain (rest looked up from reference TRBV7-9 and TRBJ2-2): DTGVSQNPRHKITKRGQNVTFRCDPISEHNRLYWYRQTLGQGPEFLTYFQNEAQLEKSRLLSDRFSAERPKGSFSTLEIQRTEQGDSAMYLCASSSTSTGELFFGEGSRLTVL.

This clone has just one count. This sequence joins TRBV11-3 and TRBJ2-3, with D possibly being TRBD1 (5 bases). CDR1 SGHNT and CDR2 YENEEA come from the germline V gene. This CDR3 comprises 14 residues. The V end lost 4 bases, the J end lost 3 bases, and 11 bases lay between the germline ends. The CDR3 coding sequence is TGTGCCAGCAGCTCAAGGGGTGGGACAGATACGCAGTATTTT. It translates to CASSSRGGTDTQYF.

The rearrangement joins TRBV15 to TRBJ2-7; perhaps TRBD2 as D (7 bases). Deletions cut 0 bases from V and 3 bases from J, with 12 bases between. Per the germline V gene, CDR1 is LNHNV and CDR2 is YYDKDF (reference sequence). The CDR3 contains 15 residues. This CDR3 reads CATSRDPGGHYEQYF. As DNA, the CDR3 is TGTGCCACCAGCAGAGATCCGGGGGGCCACTACGAGCAGTACTTC.

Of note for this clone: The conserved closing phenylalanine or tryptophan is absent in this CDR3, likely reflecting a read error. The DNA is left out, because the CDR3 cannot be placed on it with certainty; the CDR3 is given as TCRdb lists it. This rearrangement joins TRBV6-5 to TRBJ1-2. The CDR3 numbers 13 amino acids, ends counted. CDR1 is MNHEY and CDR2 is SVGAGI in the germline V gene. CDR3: CASSYGNRGREVI.

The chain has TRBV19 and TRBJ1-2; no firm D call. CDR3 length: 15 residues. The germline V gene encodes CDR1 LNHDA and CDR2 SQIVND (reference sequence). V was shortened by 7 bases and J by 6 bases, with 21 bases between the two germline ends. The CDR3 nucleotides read TGTGCCAGTAAGGTGGGCCCGCGAACTCGAAATGGCTACACCTTC. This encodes CASKVGPRTRNGYTF.

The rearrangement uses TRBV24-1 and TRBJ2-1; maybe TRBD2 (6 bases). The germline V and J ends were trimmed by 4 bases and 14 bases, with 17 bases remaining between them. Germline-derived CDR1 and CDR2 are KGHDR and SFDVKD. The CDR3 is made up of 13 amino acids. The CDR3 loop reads CATSDADGRGEFF. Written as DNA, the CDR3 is TGTGCCACCAGTGACGCGGACGGGAGAGGGGAGTTCTTC.

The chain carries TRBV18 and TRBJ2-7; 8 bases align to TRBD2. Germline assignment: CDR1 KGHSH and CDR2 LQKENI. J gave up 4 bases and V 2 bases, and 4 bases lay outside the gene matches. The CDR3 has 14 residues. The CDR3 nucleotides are TGTGCCAGCTCACCATGGGAGCGGGAGTACGAGCAGTACTTC. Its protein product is CASSPWEREYEQYF.

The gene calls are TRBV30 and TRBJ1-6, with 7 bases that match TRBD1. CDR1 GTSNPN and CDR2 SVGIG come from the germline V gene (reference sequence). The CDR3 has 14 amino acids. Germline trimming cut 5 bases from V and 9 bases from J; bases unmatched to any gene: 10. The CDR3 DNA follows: TGTGCCTGGTGGACAGGTGAGGTATCTTCACCCCTCCACTTT. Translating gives CAWWTGEVSSPLHF. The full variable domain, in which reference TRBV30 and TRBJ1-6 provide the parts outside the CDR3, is SQTIHQWPATLVQPVGSPLSLECTVEGTSNPNLYWYRQAAGRGLQLLFYSVGIGQISSEVPQNLSASRPQDRQFILSSKKLLLSDSGFYLCAWWTGEVSSPLHFGNGTRLTVT.

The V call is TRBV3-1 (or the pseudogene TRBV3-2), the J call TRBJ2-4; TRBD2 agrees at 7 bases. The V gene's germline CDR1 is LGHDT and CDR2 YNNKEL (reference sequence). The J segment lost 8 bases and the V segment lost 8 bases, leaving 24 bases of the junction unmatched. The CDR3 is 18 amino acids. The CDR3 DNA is TGTGCCAGCGGGCTCAGGGAAAAGCGGGGCTCTGGTTTGGACATTCAGTACTTC. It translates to CASGLREKRGSGLDIQYF.

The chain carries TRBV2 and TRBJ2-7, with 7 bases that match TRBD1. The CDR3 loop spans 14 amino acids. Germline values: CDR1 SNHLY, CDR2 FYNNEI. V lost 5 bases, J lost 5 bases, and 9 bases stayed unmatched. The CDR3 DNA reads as TGTGCCAGCAGTTATCCGGGACAGATCGACGAGCAGTACTTC. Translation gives CASSYPGQIDEQYF.

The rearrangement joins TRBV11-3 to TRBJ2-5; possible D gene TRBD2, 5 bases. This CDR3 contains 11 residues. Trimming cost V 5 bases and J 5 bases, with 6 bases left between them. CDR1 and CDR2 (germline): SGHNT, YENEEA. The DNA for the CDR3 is TGTGCCAGCAGCCGAGGGGAGACCCAGTACTTC. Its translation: CASSRGETQYF.

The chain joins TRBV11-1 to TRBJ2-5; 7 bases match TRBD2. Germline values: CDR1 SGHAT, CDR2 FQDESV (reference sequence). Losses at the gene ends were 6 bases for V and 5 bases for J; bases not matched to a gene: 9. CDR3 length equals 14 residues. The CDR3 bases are TGTGCCAGCAGGGCTCTGCGGGAGTGGGAGACCCAGTACTTC. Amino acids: CASRALREWETQYF. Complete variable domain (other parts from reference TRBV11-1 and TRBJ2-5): EAEVAQSPRYKITEKSQAVAFWCDPISGHATLYWYRQILGQGPELLVQFQDESVVDDSQLPKDRFSAERLKGVDSTLKIQPAELGDSAMYLCASRALREWETQYFGPGTRLLVL.

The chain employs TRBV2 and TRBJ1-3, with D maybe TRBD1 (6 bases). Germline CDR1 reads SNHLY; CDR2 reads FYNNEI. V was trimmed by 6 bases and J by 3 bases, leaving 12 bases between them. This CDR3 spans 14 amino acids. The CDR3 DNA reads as TGTGCCAGCAGAGAGGGCAGGGGTGGAAACACCATATATTTT. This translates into CASREGRGGNTIYF.

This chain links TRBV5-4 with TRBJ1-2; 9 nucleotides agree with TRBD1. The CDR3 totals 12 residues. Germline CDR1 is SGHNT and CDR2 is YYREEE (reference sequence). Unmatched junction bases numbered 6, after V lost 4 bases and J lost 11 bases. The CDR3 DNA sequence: TGTGCCAGCAGCAGGGACAGGGCCGGTTACACCTTC. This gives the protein CASSRDRAGYTF.

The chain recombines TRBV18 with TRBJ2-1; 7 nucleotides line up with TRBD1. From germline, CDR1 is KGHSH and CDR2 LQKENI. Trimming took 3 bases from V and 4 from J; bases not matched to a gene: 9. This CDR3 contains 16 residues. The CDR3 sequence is CASSPRTGQSYNEQFF. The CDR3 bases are TGTGCCAGCTCACCCAGGACAGGCCAATCTTACAATGAGCAGTTCTTC.

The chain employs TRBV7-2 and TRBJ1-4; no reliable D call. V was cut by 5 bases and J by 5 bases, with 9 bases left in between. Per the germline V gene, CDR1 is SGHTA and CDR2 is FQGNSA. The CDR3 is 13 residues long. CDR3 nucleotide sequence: TGTGCCAGCAGCCTTGACCTCAATGAAAAACTGTTTTTT. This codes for CASSLDLNEKLFF.

CDR3 coding DNA: TGTGCCATCAGTGAGAGACTAGCGGGATTGACGCAGTATTTT. This sequence encodes CAISERLAGLTQYF. The chain carries TRBV10-3 and TRBJ2-3, with TRBD2 matching over 11 bases. CDR1 ENHRY and CDR2 SYGVKD come from the germline V gene. There are 14 residues in the CDR3. Trimming at V came to 2 bases and at J to 9 bases, leaving 4 bases not matched to a gene.